Following are 9 T cell receptor beta chains from one sample sequenced in a study of blood T cell repertoires in COVID-19 (dated by TCRdb to between 2020 and 2021). The protocol used for the library was the immunoSEQ multiplex PCR assay. TCRdb retrieved this table from immuneACCESS and kept in-frame rearrangements only. Not all clones are present; in checked studies, unresolved V genes account for under half, and no reason is known for the remainder. The sample table holds 310,000 or so clones, of which roughly 84% were seen once. 1% of the sample is held by the ten biggest clonotypes. The material sequenced was peripheral blood. The receptor set was obtained from a man over 45 with active or convalescent COVID-19.

This chain joins TRBV19 and TRBJ2-3, with 7 positions matching TRBD2. CDR3 length: 14 amino acids. Germline-derived CDR1 and CDR2 are LNHDA and SQIVND (reference sequence). V dropped 3 bases and J dropped 4; count of bases not matched to a gene: 4. CDR3 bases: TGTGCCAGTAGTATTGGACTAGACCCAGATACGCAGTATTTT. It specifies CASSIGLDPDTQYF.

The V call is TRBV5-1, the J call TRBJ2-5; the D gene is possibly TRBD2 (6 bases). Trimming removed 0 bases at V and 5 bases at J, with 17 bases between. CDR1 is SGHRS, CDR2 YFSETQ, per germline. The CDR3 extends over 16 amino acids. CDR3 sequence: CASSLGTQWEAETQYF. CDR3 sequence (DNA): TGCGCCAGCAGCTTGGGAACCCAATGGGAGGCGGAGACCCAGTACTTC.

V usage is TRBV29-1 and J usage is TRBJ2-1, with 14 bases identical to TRBD2. V was clipped by 5 bases and J by 7 bases; unmatched bases: 10. The CDR3 spans 16 residues. The V gene's germline CDR1 is SQVTM and CDR2 ANQGSEA. The CDR3 region has the DNA TGCAGCGTTCGCCCGGGACTAGCGGGAGCTCGGAATGAGCAGTTCTTC. Encoded protein: CSVRPGLAGARNEQFF.

The V and J genes are TRBV10-3 and TRBJ2-1; TRBD2 agrees at 9 bases. Germline CDR1 is ENHRY and CDR2 is SYGVKD. J was trimmed by 3 bases and V by 8 bases; bases with no gene match: 8. The CDR3 runs to 15 residues. The CDR3 DNA reads as TGTGCCATCGGGGGTAGCGGGAGTATCTACAATGAGCAGTTCTTC. Its translation: CAIGGSGSIYNEQFF.

V is TRBV5-1 and J is TRBJ2-5, with 7 bases lining up with TRBD2. Germline assignment: CDR1 SGHRS and CDR2 YFSETQ. V trimming: 6 bases; J trimming: 1 base; junction bases outside the gene matches: 6. This CDR3 has 14 residues. CDR3: CASTRGGSQETQYF. CDR3 nucleotide sequence: TGCGCCAGCACCCGCGGGGGTTCCCAAGAGACCCAGTACTTC.

V and J are TRBV5-1 and TRBJ2-3; D uncertain. The V end was cut by 0 bases, the J end by 2 bases, with 7 bases between. Germline CDR1 SGHRS, CDR2 YFSETQ. The CDR3 has 14 residues. CDR3 sequence (DNA): TGCGCCAGCAGCTTGGACAGAGACACAGATACGCAGTATTTT. Its translation is CASSLDRDTDTQYF.

The V call is TRBV6-5, the J call TRBJ2-3, with TRBD1 identical over 7 bases. J was trimmed by 11 bases and V by 5 bases; bases with no gene match: 16. Per germline, CDR1 MNHEY and CDR2 SVGAGI. The CDR3 loop spans 15 amino acids. CDR3 nucleotides: TGTGCCAGCAGTCTCCAGGGGGATTACAGTGCTAGGCAGTATTTT. As protein: CASSLQGDYSARQYF.

This chain connects TRBV2 to TRBJ1-5; D may be TRBD1 (5 bases). V was shortened by 3 bases and J by 4 bases, with 7 bases between the two germline ends. Per germline, CDR1 SNHLY and CDR2 FYNNEI. The CDR3 extends over 13 amino acids. This CDR3 is CASSDRENQPQHF. DNA for the CDR3: TGTGCCAGCAGTGACAGGGAAAATCAGCCCCAGCATTTT.

V gene TRBV6-1 combines with J gene TRBJ1-4, with 10 bases lining up with TRBD1. V shed 0 bases and J 16 bases; nucleotides not matched to a gene: 8. This CDR3 is built from 14 residues. CDR1 MNHNS and CDR2 SASEGT come from the germline V gene. CDR3 amino acids: CASSEAPRDRGAFF. In nucleotides, the CDR3 is TGTGCCAGCAGTGAAGCGCCCCGGGACAGGGGAGCGTTTTTT.